This is a list of T cell receptor beta chains from one sample in a study of blood T cell repertoires in COVID-19. The data were produced by immunoSEQ multiplex PCR, yet TCRdb's version contains in-frame clones alone and is incomplete. The sample consists of about 330,000 clones, roughly 89% of them appearing once. The sequencing sample was made of peripheral blood. Source of these receptors: a man younger than 45 with COVID-19, enrolled during active disease. The CDR3 runs from the conserved cysteine through the conserved F or W. D genes are given only for firm matches. Clone size, where shown, is once, few, many, or a class for clones that have expanded.

d_gene | j_gene | abundance | v_gene | CDR3aa | CDR3nt
. | TRBJ2-5 | once | TRBV7-3 | CASSGIQETQYF | TGTGCCAGCTCCGGGATCCAAGAGACCCAGTACTTC
. | TRBJ2-1 | . | TRBV18 | CASSPPNTQNEQFF | TGTGCCAGCTCACCACCGAATACCCAGAATGAGCAGTTCTTC
TRBD2 | TRBJ2-3 | . | TRBV7-2 | CASSLRSGAGETDTQYF | TGTGCCAGCAGCTTAAGGAGTGGGGCGGGAGAAACGGATACGCAGTATTTT
TRBD1 | TRBJ1-4 | . | TRBV3-1/TRBV3-2 | CASSLGGINEKLFF | TGTGCCAGCAGTCTAGGGGGCATTAATGAAAAACTGTTTTTT
. | TRBJ1-1 | . | TRBV7-3 | CASSYGPKYEAFF | TGTGCCAGCAGCTATGGGCCAAAATATGAAGCTTTCTTT
. | TRBJ1-2 | . | TRBV6-5 | CASRAAGGHGYTF | TGTGCCAGCAGAGCCGCGGGGGGCCATGGCTACACCTTC
. | TRBJ1-5 | . | TRBV7-2 | CASSSDRYQPQHF | TGTGCCAGCAGTTCCGACAGATATCAGCCCCAGCATTTT
. | TRBJ1-1 | . | TRBV27 | CASRKQGAHTEAFF | TGTGCCAGCAGAAAACAGGGAGCCCACACTGAAGCTTTCTTT
. | TRBJ1-5 | . | TRBV3-1/TRBV3-2 | CASSQFIACDSRNQPQHF | TGTGCCAGCAGCCAATTCATAGCTTGCGACAGCAGAAATCAGCCCCAGCATTTT
TRBD1 | TRBJ1-4 | . | TRBV3-1/TRBV3-2 | CASSLRTGRRGNEKLFF | TGTGCCAGCAGCCTGAGGACAGGGCGAAGGGGGAATGAAAAACTGTTTTTT
TRBD1 | TRBJ2-7 | . | TRBV19 | CASGTGGFGRLAESYEQYF | TGTGCCAGCGGGACAGGGGGTTTCGGTAGACTAGCGGAATCCTACGAGCAGTACTTC
TRBD1 | TRBJ1-5 | . | TRBV15 | CATSSVTGTGSYSNQPQHF | TGTGCCACCAGCAGTGTTACCGGGACAGGGTCATATAGCAATCAGCCCCAGCATTTT
. | TRBJ1-6 | . | TRBV19 | CASSIAKLRGSPLHF | TGTGCCAGTAGTATAGCAAAGCTCCGCGGTTCACCCCTCCACTTT
TRBD2 | TRBJ2-1 | . | TRBV27 | CASTQLAGPAVSYNEQFF | TGTGCCAGCACCCAGCTAGCGGGACCCGCCGTTTCCTACAATGAGCAGTTCTTC
TRBD1 | TRBJ1-2 | . | TRBV4-1 | CASSKVDRVGYGYTF | TGCGCCAGCAGCAAGGTTGACAGGGTAGGCTATGGCTACACCTTC
. | TRBJ1-1 | . | TRBV7-9 | CASSPRADNTEAFF | TGTGCCAGCAGCCCGAGGGCGGATAACACTGAAGCTTTCTTT
TRBD2 | TRBJ2-1 | . | TRBV18 | CASSPLIPGLAGGSYNEQFF | TGTGCCAGCTCACCATTGATTCCGGGACTAGCGGGGGGCTCCTACAATGAGCAGTTCTTC
. | TRBJ2-7 | . | TRBV5-6 | CASSLRGSYEQYF | TGTGCCAGCAGCTTGCGGGGCTCCTACGAGCAGTACTTC
TRBD2 | TRBJ2-1 | few | TRBV11-3 | CASSSNPGLSKNEQFF | TGTGCCAGCAGTTCAAATCCGGGACTATCCAAAAATGAGCAGTTCTTC
TRBD1 | TRBJ1-4 | . | TRBV18 | CASSPRQGSRSATNEKLFF | TGTGCCAGCTCACCTAGACAGGGGTCTCGCTCTGCAACTAATGAAAAACTGTTTTTT
. | TRBJ1-2 | . | TRBV18 | CASSPPGNAYGYTF | TGTGCCAGCTCACCACCGGGCAACGCCTATGGCTACACCTTC
TRBD1 | TRBJ1-2 | . | TRBV4-3 | CASSQEVRTGLNYGYTF | TGCGCCAGCAGCCAAGAAGTCCGGACAGGGCTTAACTATGGCTACACCTTC
. | TRBJ2-1 | . | TRBV27 | CASSLGSSYNEQFF | TGTGCCAGCAGTTTAGGGAGCTCCTACAATGAGCAGTTCTTC
TRBD1 | TRBJ2-2 | few | TRBV7-9 | CASSYQTGSLGLFF | TGTGCCAGCAGTTATCAGACAGGGTCACTCGGGCTGTTTTTT
. | TRBJ2-2 | few | TRBV5-1 | CASSLGGPGAGELFF | TGCGCCAGCAGCTTGGGAGGCCCGGGAGCCGGGGAGCTGTTTTTT
. | TRBJ2-7 | . | TRBV6-2/TRBV6-3 | CASSYSGRYYEQYF | TGTGCCAGCAGTTACTCGGGCCGTTACTACGAGCAGTACTTC
. | TRBJ2-7 | . | TRBV7-3 | CASSLGGTPNRQQYF | TGTGCCAGCAGCTTAGGGGGGACCCCAAATCGGCAGCAGTACTTC
TRBD1 | TRBJ2-7 | . | TRBV28 | CASRRQGTYEQYF | TGTGCCAGCAGGCGACAGGGTACCTACGAGCAGTACTTC
TRBD1 | TRBJ1-5 | . | TRBV29-1 | CSVRDRVGQPQHF | TGCAGCGTTAGGGACAGGGTAGGACAGCCCCAGCATTTT
TRBD1 | TRBJ1-1 | . | TRBV7-9 | CASSSRQGARDTEAFF | TGTGCCAGCAGCTCTCGACAGGGGGCGCGGGACACTGAAGCTTTCTTT
. | TRBJ2-7 | . | TRBV5-1 | CASSLEGQDYEQYF | TGCGCCAGCAGCTTGGAGGGGCAGGATTACGAGCAGTACTTC
TRBD2 | TRBJ2-2 | . | TRBV19 | CASITSGSVHTGELFF | TGTGCCAGTATTACTAGCGGGAGTGTTCACACCGGGGAGCTGTTTTTT
. | TRBJ2-2 | . | TRBV19 | CASSIRHYPGTGELFF | TGTGCCAGTAGTATACGACACTATCCGGGGACCGGGGAGCTGTTTTTT
. | TRBJ2-7 | . | TRBV27 | CASSFSSPRTSYEQYF | TGTGCCAGCAGTTTTTCTTCCCCCCGGACAAGCTACGAGCAGTACTTC
. | TRBJ2-1 | . | TRBV2 | CASLAGMGYNEQFF | TGTGCCAGCTTGGCGGGGATGGGATACAATGAGCAGTTCTTC
. | TRBJ2-2 | many | TRBV3-1/TRBV3-2 | CASTGGKYTGELFF | TGTGCCAGCACCGGCGGGAAATACACCGGGGAGCTGTTTTTT
. | TRBJ2-3 | once | TRBV15 | CATSRGGGRADTQYF | TGTGCCACCAGCAGAGGAGGGGGACGGGCAGATACGCAGTATTTT
TRBD1 | TRBJ1-4 | . | TRBV4-2 | CASSQDGTASTNEKLFF | TGTGCCAGCAGCCAAGATGGGACAGCATCAACTAATGAAAAACTGTTTTTT
. | TRBJ1-3 | once | TRBV9 | CASSPGTLGDTIYF | TGTGCCAGCAGCCCCGGGACTCTTGGTGACACCATATATTTT
. | TRBJ2-7 | . | TRBV7-9 | CASTSRDSTSYEQYF | TGTGCCAGCACCTCGCGGGACAGTACCTCCTACGAGCAGTACTTC
. | TRBJ2-1 | few | TRBV19 | CASSIIRGESTEQFF | TGTGCCAGTAGTATAATAAGGGGCGAGAGTACTGAGCAGTTCTTC
TRBD2 | TRBJ2-7 | . | TRBV7-2 | CASSLVFSGTYEQYF | TGTGCCAGCAGCTTAGTTTTTAGCGGGACCTACGAGCAGTACTTC
TRBD1 | TRBJ1-2 | . | TRBV15 | CATSRGRAGTGTYGYTF | TGTGCCACCAGCAGAGGCAGAGCCGGGACAGGGACCTATGGCTACACCTTC
. | TRBJ2-6 | . | TRBV7-3 | CASSRTGTGANVLTF | TGTGCCAGCAGCCGAACAGGGACCGGGGCCAACGTCCTGACTTTC
TRBD1 | TRBJ2-7 | once | TRBV28 | CASSSGQGIVYEQYF | TGTGCCAGCAGTTCGGGACAGGGTATCGTCTACGAGCAGTACTTC
TRBD1 | TRBJ1-2 | . | TRBV18 | CASSPRPGQDNFNYGYTF | TGTGCCAGCTCACCACGGCCGGGACAGGACAACTTTAACTATGGCTACACCTTC
TRBD2 | TRBJ2-5 | . | TRBV4-2 | CASSQDGGVAGETQYF | TGTGCCAGCAGCCAAGATGGTGGAGTAGCGGGAGAGACCCAGTACTTC
TRBD1 | TRBJ2-1 | . | TRBV2 | CASSDETGSFNEQFF | TGTGCCAGCAGTGATGAGACAGGGTCGTTCAATGAGCAGTTCTTC
TRBD2 | TRBJ2-7 | few | TRBV5-1 | CASSFPAGTNTYEQYF | TGCGCCAGCAGCTTTCCGGCCGGGACTAATACCTACGAGCAGTACTTC
TRBD2 | TRBJ2-5 | . | TRBV5-4 | CASSLVGREQETQYF | TGTGCCAGCAGCTTGGTCGGGCGGGAGCAAGAGACCCAGTACTTC